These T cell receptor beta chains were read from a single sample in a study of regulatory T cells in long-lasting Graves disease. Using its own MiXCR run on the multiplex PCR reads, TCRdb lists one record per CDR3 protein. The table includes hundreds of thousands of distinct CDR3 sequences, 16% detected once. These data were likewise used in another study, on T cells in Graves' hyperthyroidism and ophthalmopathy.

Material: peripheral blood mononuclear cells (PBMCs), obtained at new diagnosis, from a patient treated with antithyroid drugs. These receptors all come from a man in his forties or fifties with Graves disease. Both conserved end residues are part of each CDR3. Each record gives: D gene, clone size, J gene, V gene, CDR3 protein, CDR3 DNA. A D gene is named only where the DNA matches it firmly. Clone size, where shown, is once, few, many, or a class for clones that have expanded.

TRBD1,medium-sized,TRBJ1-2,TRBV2,CASADRAGGYTF,TGTGCCAGCGCTGACAGGGCGGGTGGCTACACCTTC
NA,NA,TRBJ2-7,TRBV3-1,CASSHDILVYEQYF,TGTGCCAGCAGCCATGACATACTGGTCTACGAGCAGTACTTC
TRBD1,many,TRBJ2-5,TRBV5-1,CASGRDSQETQYF,TGCGCCAGCGGCCGGGACAGCCAAGAGACCCAGTACTTC
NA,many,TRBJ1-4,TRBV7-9,CASTLKATNEKLFF,TGTGCCAGCACCCTGAAGGCAACTAATGAAAAACTGTTTTTT
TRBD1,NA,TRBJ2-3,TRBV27,CASRADRGRGKTDTQYF,TGTGCCAGCAGGGCTGACAGGGGGCGCGGTAAAACAGATACGCAGTATTTT
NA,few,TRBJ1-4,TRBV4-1,CASSREPQPTNEKLFF,TGCGCCAGCAGTCGGGAACCGCAGCCAACTAATGAAAAACTGTTTTTT
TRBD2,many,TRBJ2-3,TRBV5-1,CASSTGLAAPHTQYF,TGCGCCAGCAGCACCGGACTAGCGGCCCCCCATACGCAGTATTTT
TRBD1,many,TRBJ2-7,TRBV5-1,CASSQTGTVYEQYF,TGCGCCAGCAGCCAGACCGGGACAGTCTACGAGCAGTACTTC
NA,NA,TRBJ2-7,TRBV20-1,CSARANRGRREQYF,TGCAGTGCTAGAGCCAATAGGGGTCGTCGCGAGCAGTACTTC
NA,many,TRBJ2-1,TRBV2,CASSESRGWSYNEQFF,TGTGCCAGCAGTGAATCGAGGGGGTGGTCCTACAATGAGCAGTTCTTC
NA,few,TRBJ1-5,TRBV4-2,CASSPTGREYANQPQHF,TGTGCCAGCAGCCCCACCGGGAGGGAGTATGCCAATCAGCCCCAGCATTTT
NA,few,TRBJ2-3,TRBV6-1,CASGWASSTDTQYF,TGTGCCAGCGGGTGGGCGTCAAGCACAGATACGCAGTATTTT
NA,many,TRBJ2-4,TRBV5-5,CASSFWERIQYF,TGTGCCAGCAGCTTTTGGGAGCGCATTCAGTACTTC
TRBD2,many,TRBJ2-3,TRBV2,CASSPIAGGSRDTQYF,TGTGCCAGCAGCCCTATAGCGGGGGGCTCAAGAGATACGCAGTATTTT
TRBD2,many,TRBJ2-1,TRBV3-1,CASSQVLGGLAGDEQFF,TGTGCCAGCAGCCAAGTACTAGGGGGACTAGCGGGGGATGAGCAGTTCTTC
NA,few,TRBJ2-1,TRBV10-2,CASSEYRIRNEQFF,TGCGCCAGCAGTGAGTATCGCATCCGCAATGAGCAGTTCTTC
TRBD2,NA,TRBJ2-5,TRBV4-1,CASRASGGEETQYF,TGCGCCAGCCGGGCTAGCGGGGGGGAGGAGACCCAGTACTTC
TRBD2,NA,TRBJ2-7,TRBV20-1,CSAREPHSGGYEQYF,TGCAGTGCTAGAGAGCCCCATAGCGGGGGCTACGAGCAGTACTTC
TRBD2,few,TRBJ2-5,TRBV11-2,CASRALRGGLETQYF,TGTGCCAGCAGAGCCCTGCGGGGGGGCCTGGAGACCCAGTACTTC
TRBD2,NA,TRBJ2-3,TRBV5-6,CASSHGGTVNTQYF,TGTGCCAGCAGCCACGGGGGGACCGTTAATACGCAGTATTTT
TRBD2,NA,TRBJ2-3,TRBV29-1,CSAELLAGPDTQYF,TGCAGCGCTGAACTGCTAGCGGGGCCAGATACGCAGTATTTT
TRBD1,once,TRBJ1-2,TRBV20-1,CSAKYDRGRDGYTF,TGCAGTGCAAAATACGACAGGGGAAGGGATGGCTACACCTTC
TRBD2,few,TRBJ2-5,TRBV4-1,CASSQDPTSAQETQYF,TGCGCCAGCAGCCAAGACCCAACTAGCGCCCAAGAGACCCAGTACTTC
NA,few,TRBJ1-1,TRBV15,CATSSHLRRGLNTEAFF,TGTGCCACCAGCAGCCATTTGCGGCGGGGGCTGAACACTGAAGCTTTCTTT
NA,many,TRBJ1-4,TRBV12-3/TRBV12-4,CASTDRKLPNEKLFF,TGTGCCAGCACCGATCGCAAGCTCCCTAATGAAAAACTGTTTTTT
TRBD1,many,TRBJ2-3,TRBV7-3,CASSTYGTVTDTQYF,TGTGCCAGCAGCACCTACGGGACAGTGACAGATACGCAGTATTTT
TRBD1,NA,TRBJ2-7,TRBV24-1,CATSDPRQGATAQYF,TGTGCCACCAGTGATCCGCGACAGGGAGCTACGGCGCAGTACTTC
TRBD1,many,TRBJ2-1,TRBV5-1,CASRETGGELNEQFF,TGCGCCAGCAGGGAAACAGGGGGCGAACTCAATGAGCAGTTCTTC
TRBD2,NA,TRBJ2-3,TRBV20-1,CSAAGAGGFTDTQYF,TGCAGTGCCGCGGGCGCGGGGGGCTTCACAGATACGCAGTATTTT
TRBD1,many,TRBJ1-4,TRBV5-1,CASSLGQGEKLFF,TGCGCCAGCAGCCTCGGACAGGGTGAAAAACTGTTTTTT
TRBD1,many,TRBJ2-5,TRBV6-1,CASSEAGDRRQETQYF,TGTGCCAGCAGTGAAGCTGGGGACAGGAGGCAAGAGACCCAGTACTTC